The rows below give T cell receptor beta chains drawn from one sample of a study of T cell responses to AZD1222 COVID-19 vaccine. TCRdb keeps only in-frame clones here, not all; method: immunoSEQ multiplex PCR. The table has around 99,000 clones, roughly 85% seen once; the top ten hold less than 6%. This specimen was peripheral blood, taken 28 days after the second AZD1222 dose. Receptors were obtained from an adult who received the AZD1222 COVID-19 vaccine. The CDR3 runs from the conserved cysteine through the conserved F or W. A D gene is named only where the DNA matches it firmly. Clone sizes are given selectively: once, few, many, or a class where the clone is expanded.

CDR3aa	CDR3nt	v_gene	j_gene	abundance	d_gene
CASSRQANTEAFF	TGTGCCAGCAGCCGACAGGCGAACACTGAAGCTTTCTTT	TRBV6-5	TRBJ1-1	NA	NA
CASSFGQGYEQYF	TGTGCCAGCAGTTTCGGACAGGGCTACGAGCAGTACTTC	TRBV12-3/TRBV12-4	TRBJ2-7	NA	TRBD1
CASSPEGHDTGELFF	TGTGCCAGCAGCCCTGAAGGGCACGACACCGGGGAGCTGTTTTTT	TRBV11-2	TRBJ2-2	NA	NA
CASGLVYARGDSSGNTIYF	TGTGCTAGTGGTTTGGTATATGCCCGGGGCGATAGCTCTGGAAACACCATATATTTT	TRBV12-5	TRBJ1-3	NA	NA
CASSLEDVYEQYF	TGTGCCAGCAGCTTAGAGGACGTGTACGAGCAGTACTTC	TRBV11-2	TRBJ2-7	once	NA
CASSLLPPQPQHF	TGTGCCAGCAGCTTACTCCCGCCTCAGCCCCAGCATTTT	TRBV5-5	TRBJ1-5	few	NA
CASSKDTTHEQFF	TGTGCCAGCAGCAAGGACACGACCCATGAGCAGTTCTTC	TRBV5-4	TRBJ2-1	NA	NA
CASSPSGEVGTEAFF	TGTGCCAGCAGCCCGTCCGGGGAGGTTGGTACTGAAGCTTTCTTT	TRBV7-2	TRBJ1-1	NA	NA
CASSLGGSTGNTIYF	TGCGCCAGCAGCTTGGGGGGATCGACAGGAAACACCATATATTTT	TRBV5-1	TRBJ1-3	NA	NA
CASSDQDRGIGSPLHF	TGTGCCAGCAGCGACCAGGACAGGGGAATTGGGAGTCCCCTCCACTTT	TRBV9	TRBJ1-6	NA	TRBD1
CASAPGTGGDEQYF	TGCGCCAGCGCCCCCGGGACAGGGGGCGACGAGCAGTACTTC	TRBV5-1	TRBJ2-7	NA	TRBD1
CASQQEYTEAFF	TGTGCCAGTCAACAGGAATACACTGAAGCTTTCTTT	TRBV19	TRBJ1-1	NA	NA
CASTSTGGKLSSYEQYF	TGTGCCAGCACCTCGACAGGGGGGAAGTTAAGCTCCTACGAGCAGTACTTC	TRBV27	TRBJ2-7	few	TRBD1
CASSTLDEQYF	TGTGCCAGCAGTACGCTCGACGAGCAGTACTTC	TRBV6-5	TRBJ2-7	NA	NA
CASSSDSYSPLHF	TGCGCCAGCAGCTCTGACAGCTATTCACCCCTCCACTTT	TRBV5-1	TRBJ1-6	NA	NA
CASSPGEINEQYF	TGTGCCAGTTCCCCGGGGGAAATAAACGAGCAGTACTTC	TRBV19	TRBJ2-7	NA	NA
CASSPRGASYNEQFF	TGTGCCAGCTCACCAAGGGGGGCCTCCTACAATGAGCAGTTCTTC	TRBV18	TRBJ2-1	NA	NA
CASSSLSGEETHTQYF	TGCGCCAGCAGCTCCCTATCGGGCGAGGAAACTCATACGCAGTATTTT	TRBV5-1	TRBJ2-3	NA	NA
CASSLASRSAGTHYEQYF	TGTGCCAGCAGCTTAGCGAGCCGTAGTGCAGGCACACACTACGAGCAGTACTTC	TRBV7-2	TRBJ2-7	NA	NA
CASSQERQDALKWNEQFF	TGTGCCAGCAGCCAAGAACGACAGGACGCCCTAAAGTGGAATGAGCAGTTCTTC	TRBV3-1/TRBV3-2	TRBJ2-1	few	NA
CASSQEGLAGGPSTDTQYF	TGTGCCAGCAGCCAGGAAGGACTAGCGGGGGGGCCGAGCACAGATACGCAGTATTTT	TRBV4-2	TRBJ2-3	NA	TRBD2
CAISADGLRANVLTF	TGTGCCATCAGTGCGGACGGGCTGAGGGCCAACGTCCTGACTTTC	TRBV10-3	TRBJ2-6	NA	NA
CASSLWGGTEQFF	TGTGCCAGCAGCCTTTGGGGGGGCACTGAGCAGTTCTTC	TRBV5-6	TRBJ2-1	NA	NA
CASSERTNTGELFF	TGTGCCAGCAGTGAGAGAACGAACACCGGGGAGCTGTTTTTT	TRBV25-1	TRBJ2-2	once	NA
CAWRWLGTGGTGAEAFF	TGTGCCTGGAGGTGGTTGGGGACAGGGGGTACTGGAGCTGAAGCTTTCTTT	TRBV30	TRBJ1-1	NA	TRBD1
CAISVAGGRDTQYF	TGTGCCATATCCGTAGCGGGGGGGCGGGATACGCAGTATTTT	TRBV19	TRBJ2-3	NA	TRBD2
CASSIALNSPLHF	TGTGCCAGTAGTATAGCCCTTAATTCACCCCTCCACTTT	TRBV19	TRBJ1-6	NA	NA
CAGGEQGALGYTF	TGTGCCGGAGGGGAACAGGGGGCGTTGGGCTACACCTTC	TRBV30	TRBJ1-2	NA	TRBD1
CASSLAAVYEQYF	TGTGCCAGCAGCCTCGCCGCCGTCTACGAGCAGTACTTC	TRBV7-2	TRBJ2-7	NA	NA
CASSPARDRADYGYTF	TGTGCCAGCAGCCCGGCCAGGGACAGGGCGGACTATGGCTACACCTTC	TRBV7-6	TRBJ1-2	once	TRBD1
CASTFGGSTYEQYF	TGTGCCAGCACCTTTGGGGGCTCAACCTACGAGCAGTACTTC	TRBV28	TRBJ2-7	NA	NA